The 31 T cell receptor beta chains given below trace back to one sample, sequenced in a study of beta chain features in type 1 diabetes. Study-wide results and caveats: Across all four CD4+ subsets, people with type 1 diabetes showed modestly shorter TCRB CDR3s.

These receptors lack a known antigen. Reverse transcription of all isolated RNA meant that expressed TCRB transcripts were sequenced. TCRdb's copy holds only in-frame clones and misses some; the assay was immunoSEQ multiplex PCR. The sample contains about 700,000 clones, 13% of which appear only once. The material sequenced was naive CD4+ T cells from blood. The receptor set was obtained from a man younger than 35 with type 1 diabetes.

This clone has more than one count but fewer than ten. The chain uses TRBV18 and TRBJ2-3; 8 positions agree with TRBD1. The CDR3 is 15 residues long. V shed 4 bases, J shed 0 bases, and the junction held 3 bases outside the gene matches. CDR1 is KGHSH, CDR2 LQKENI, per germline. This chain's CDR3 is CASSRDRTSTDTQYF. CDR3 DNA sequence: TGTGCCAGCTCACGGGACAGGACGAGCACAGATACGCAGTATTTT.

This clone came up a few times. This sequence joins TRBV27 and TRBJ2-3; no definite D call. Germline loops: CDR1 MNHEY, CDR2 SMNVEV (reference sequence). V was trimmed by 2 bases and J by 1 base, leaving 7 bases between them. This CDR3 contains 14 residues. The CDR3 is CASSLRAGTDTQYF. As DNA, the CDR3 is TGTGCCAGCAGTTTAAGGGCGGGCACAGATACGCAGTATTTT.

This clone came up a few times. CDR3 in amino acids: CAIGRQGTEAFF. Written as DNA, the CDR3 is TGTGCCATCGGACGGCAGGGCACTGAAGCTTTCTTT. This chain joins TRBV6-5 and TRBJ1-1, with D tentatively TRBD1 (5 bases). V was clipped by 10 bases and J by 4 bases, with 13 bases between them. From germline, CDR1 is MNHEY and CDR2 SVGAGI. The CDR3 is 12 residues long.

The chain combines TRBV11-2 with TRBJ2-3; tentatively, D is TRBD2 (7 bases). V lost 1 base to trimming and J lost 4 bases, with 12 bases between them. The CDR3 loop spans 15 amino acids. CDR1 and CDR2 from the germline V gene are SGHAT and FQNNGV. The CDR3 DNA follows: TGTGCCAGCAGCTTAGGTGTGGGGGGGCCAGATACGCAGTATTTT. Protein sequence: CASSLGVGGPDTQYF.

This sequence joins TRBV5-1 and TRBJ1-1; tentatively, D is TRBD1 (6 bases). Trimming took 5 bases from V and 5 from J, leaving 16 bases between them. This CDR3 has 14 amino acids. Germline-derived CDR1 and CDR2 are SGHRS and YFSETQ. The CDR3 here is CASSLNTGMTEAFF. Here the CDR3 DNA reads TGCGCCAGCAGTCTTAATACAGGGATGACTGAAGCTTTCTTT.

This clone came up a few times. The V gene is TRBV9, the J gene TRBJ2-3; 8 nucleotides match TRBD2. The CDR3 is 18 residues long. Germline loops: CDR1 SGDLS, CDR2 YYNGEE. Trimming removed 3 bases from V and 3 bases from J; junction bases left unmatched: 15. CDR3 sequence: CASSGRTSAGVFTDTQYF. The CDR3 DNA sequence: TGTGCCAGCAGCGGCCGAACTTCAGCGGGGGTGTTTACAGATACGCAGTATTTT.

This clone has a handful of counts. The same CDR3 arises from other DNA sequences in this sample as well. This sequence joins TRBV5-4 and TRBJ1-1, with unresolved D. The CDR3 has 14 amino acids. Germline CDR1 SGHNT, CDR2 YYREEE (reference sequence). Trimming took off 2 bases at V and 1 base at J, with 9 bases between the two ends. The CDR3 nucleotides read TGTGCCAGCAGCTTATCGGGGAGGAACACTGAAGCTTTCTTT. Protein: CASSLSGRNTEAFF. Full variable domain (remainder filled in from reference TRBV5-4 and TRBJ1-1): ETGVTQSPTHLIKTRGQQVTLRCSSQSGHNTVSWYQQALGQGPQFIFQYYREEENGRGNFPPRFSGLQFPNYSSELNVNALELDDSALYLCASSLSGRNTEAFFGQGTRLTVV.

V usage is TRBV7-8 and J usage is TRBJ1-5, with 7 bases matching TRBD1. The J segment lost 5 bases and the V segment lost 1 base, leaving 5 bases of the junction unmatched. The CDR3 covers 15 residues. Germline V lookup: CDR1 SGHVS, CDR2 FQNEAQ. CDR3 amino acids: CASSLGDRGYQPQHF. As DNA, the CDR3 is TGTGCCAGCAGCTTAGGGGACAGAGGTTATCAGCCCCAGCATTTT.

This clone was counted only a few times. The chain links TRBV29-1 to TRBJ2-3; D uncertain. Trimming removed 6 bases at V and 0 bases at J, with 4 bases between. The germline gives CDR1 SQVTM, CDR2 ANQGSEA. The CDR3 spans 11 residues. The CDR3 DNA is TGCAGCGTCCATAGCACAGATACGCAGTATTTT. It codes for CSVHSTDTQYF.

The chain joins TRBV5-4 to TRBJ2-2; D is unresolved. CDR1 is SGHNT and CDR2 is YYREEE in the germline V gene (reference sequence). V was pared by 3 bases and J by 6 bases, with 12 bases between. The CDR3 has 14 residues. The CDR3, as DNA: TGTGCCAGCAGCTCGACCGGGTGGGCCGGGGAGCTGTTTTTT. Translation: CASSSTGWAGELFF. Full variable domain (rest looked up from reference TRBV5-4 and TRBJ2-2): ETGVTQSPTHLIKTRGQQVTLRCSSQSGHNTVSWYQQALGQGPQFIFQYYREEENGRGNFPPRFSGLQFPNYSSELNVNALELDDSALYLCASSSTGWAGELFFGEGSRLTVL.

A few counts support this clone. The rearrangement uses TRBV4-1 and TRBJ1-5, with D unclear. Germline CDR1 is MGHRA and CDR2 is YSYEKL. This CDR3 has 15 residues. The germline V and J ends were trimmed by 2 bases and 7 bases, with 15 bases remaining between them. The CDR3: CASSQNRADNQPQHF. In DNA, the CDR3 is TGCGCCAGCAGCCAAAATAGGGCCGACAACCAGCCCCAGCATTTT.

The rearrangement uses TRBV18 and TRBJ1-1; a weak D match, TRBD1 (5 bases). V lost 2 bases and J lost 8, with 18 bases in between. Germline loops: CDR1 KGHSH, CDR2 LQKENI. The CDR3 runs 15 residues. The CDR3 loop is CASSPKAREGDEAFF. As DNA, the CDR3 is TGTGCCAGCTCACCAAAAGCACGTGAAGGGGACGAAGCTTTCTTT. Full variable domain (missing parts from reference TRBV18 and TRBJ1-1): NAGVMQNPRHLVRRRGQEARLRCSPMKGHSHVYWYRQLPEEGLKFMVYLQKENIIDESGMPKERFSAEFPKEGPSILRIQQVVRGDSAAYFCASSPKAREGDEAFFGQGTRLTVV.

CDR3 sequence (DNA): TGTGCCAGCAGCCGAACAAGGAACACTGAAGCTTTCTTT. It specifies CASSRTRNTEAFF. The chain couples TRBV6-5 to TRBJ1-1; D gene ambiguous. CDR3 length: 13 amino acids. The V gene's germline CDR1 is MNHEY and CDR2 SVGAGI. Trimming pared 6 bases from V and 1 base from J, leaving 9 bases between.

A few counts support this clone. The chain joins TRBV14 to TRBJ2-6; D remains ambiguous. This CDR3 contains 16 residues. Germline CDR1 reads SGHDN; CDR2 reads FVKESK. The V and J ends lost 0 bases and 3 bases respectively, with 9 bases between them. CDR3 coding DNA: TGTGCCAGCAGCCAAGACGGCAGGTTTGGGGCCAACGTCCTGACTTTC. This codes for CASSQDGRFGANVLTF. Drawing the rest from reference TRBV14 and TRBJ2-6, the complete variable domain is EAGVTQFPSHSVIEKGQTVTLRCDPISGHDNLYWYRRVMGKEIKFLLHFVKESKQDESGMPNNRFLAERTGGTYSTLKVQPAELEDSGVYFCASSQDGRFGANVLTFGAGSRLTVL.

This clone was recorded a few times. The chain uses TRBV10-3 and TRBJ1-2; 7 bases fit TRBD1. Germline CDR1 and CDR2: ENHRY and SYGVKD. The CDR3 length is 15 residues. J gave up 9 bases and V 3 bases, and 13 bases lay outside the gene matches. CDR3 DNA: TGTGCCATCAGTGAAGTTGGACAGGCCTCCGGGAGCTACACCTTC. Encoded protein: CAISEVGQASGSYTF.

This clone has a handful of counts. The chain uses TRBV9 and TRBJ2-2, with a tentative D call TRBD2 (5 bases). V gave up 4 bases and J gave up 3 bases, with 16 bases separating them. This CDR3 has 16 residues. Per germline, CDR1 SGDLS and CDR2 YYNGEE. The CDR3 nucleotides read TGTGCCAGCAGCACCCGTGGGAGCGTAGACACCGGGGAGCTGTTTTTT. Amino acids: CASSTRGSVDTGELFF. Together with reference TRBV9 and TRBJ2-2, the CDR3 gives the full variable domain: DSGVTQTPKHLITATGQRVTLRCSPRSGDLSVYWYQQSLDQGLQFLIQYYNGEERAKGNILERFSAQQFPDLHSELNLSSLELGDSALYFCASSTRGSVDTGELFFGEGSRLTVL.

This clone was observed a handful of times. Within the sample, other DNA sequences also encode this same CDR3. The rearrangement uses TRBV20-1 and TRBJ2-5; no reliable D call. Germline CDR1 DFQATT, CDR2 SNEGSKA (reference sequence). The germline V and J ends were trimmed by 2 bases and 2 bases, with 3 bases remaining between them. This CDR3 comprises 11 residues. The CDR3: CSARLQETQYF. The CDR3 DNA sequence: TGCAGTGCTAGACTGCAAGAGACCCAGTACTTC.

This clone appeared a few times. The chain employs TRBV7-9 and TRBJ1-5; D remains ambiguous. This CDR3 has 16 amino acids. V shed 7 bases and J shed 5 bases, with 21 bases lying between them. CDR1 SEHNR and CDR2 FQNEAQ come from the germline V gene (reference sequence). The CDR3 DNA sequence: TGTGCCAGCACCGTTAAGGTCCATTTGGCGCATCAGCCCCAGCATTTT. Residues: CASTVKVHLAHQPQHF.

The genes are TRBV19 and TRBJ2-5, with D possibly called TRBD1 or TRBD2 (6 bases each). V lost 7 bases to trimming and J lost 3 bases, with 12 bases between them. The CDR3 consists of 13 residues. CDR1 is LNHDA, CDR2 SQIVND, per germline (reference sequence). Here the CDR3 reads CASNRGPKETQYF. CDR3 in DNA: TGTGCCAGTAATCGGGGGCCCAAAGAGACCCAGTACTTC. The whole variable domain, remainder taken from reference TRBV19 and TRBJ2-5, is DGGITQSPKYLFRKEGQNVTLSCEQNLNHDAMYWYRQDPGQGLRLIYYSQIVNDFQKGDIAEGYSVSREKKESFPLTVTSAQKNPTAFYLCASNRGPKETQYFGPGTRLLVL.

The V gene is TRBV6-5, the J gene TRBJ2-1, with D perhaps TRBD2 (6 bases). CDR3 length: 14 amino acids. V lost 8 bases and J lost 7, with 18 bases in between. Germline lookup yields CDR1 MNHEY and CDR2 SVGAGI. As DNA, the CDR3 is TGTGCCAGCTCGGCGGGGTCGGAAAGAAATGAGCAGTTCTTC. The encoded protein is CASSAGSERNEQFF.

The chain carries TRBV4-2 and TRBJ2-5, with 9 bases identical to TRBD1. This CDR3 is 15 amino acids long. V lost 4 bases to trimming and J lost 2 bases; unmatched junction nucleotides: 5. CDR1 and CDR2 from the germline V gene are LGHNA and YNFKEQ. The CDR3 region is CASSPQGQGQETQYF. CDR3 DNA sequence: TGTGCCAGCAGCCCCCAGGGACAGGGACAAGAGACCCAGTACTTC.

This clone was picked up a small number of times. This same CDR3 is encoded by further DNA sequences in the sample. The chain carries TRBV28 and TRBJ2-7, with D possibly being TRBD1 or TRBD2 (6 bases each). Germline-derived CDR1 and CDR2 are MDHEN and SYDVKM. V was pared by 2 bases and J by 0 bases, with 11 bases between. The CDR3 sequence is 15 residues long. The CDR3 reads CASSLPTGASYEQYF. For the CDR3, the DNA is TGTGCCAGCAGTTTACCGACGGGGGCCTCCTACGAGCAGTACTTC.

This clone was observed a few times. The chain couples TRBV7-9 to TRBJ2-3; tentatively, D is TRBD2 (7 bases). Trimming stripped 4 bases from V and 1 base from J, with 18 bases between. This CDR3 has 17 residues. Germline CDR1 SEHNR, CDR2 FQNEAQ (reference sequence). Here the CDR3 DNA reads TGTGCCAGCAGCTCCCCTAGGTCGGGGGGCCGCACAGATACGCAGTATTTT. This codes for CASSSPRSGGRTDTQYF.

The chain combines TRBV28 with TRBJ1-3; possible D gene TRBD1, 5 bases. The CDR3 runs 14 residues. Trimming cost V 10 bases and J 0 bases, with 13 bases left between them. The germline gives CDR1 MDHEN, CDR2 SYDVKM. DNA of the CDR3: TGTGCCACCAAAGGACACTTCTCTGGAAACACCATATATTTT. Protein: CATKGHFSGNTIYF.

This clone was recorded a few times. The rearrangement joins TRBV7-8 to TRBJ1-1; TRBD1 aligns across 9 bases. The CDR3 contains 15 residues. Germline-derived CDR1 and CDR2 are SGHVS and FQNEAQ. With 5 bases clipped from V and 4 bases from J, the junction kept 8 bases outside the gene matches. In nucleotides, the CDR3 is TGTGCCAGCAGCCTGGCCGGGACAGGGAGCACTGAAGCTTTCTTT. This encodes CASSLAGTGSTEAFF.

V and J are TRBV30 and TRBJ2-1, with D uncertain. This CDR3 comprises 12 residues. Trimming took off 4 bases at V and 10 bases at J, with 14 bases between the two ends. The germline V gene encodes CDR1 GTSNPN and CDR2 SVGIG (reference sequence). The CDR3 is CAWMGLQKEQFF. The CDR3 DNA is TGTGCCTGGATGGGGTTACAAAAGGAGCAGTTCTTC.

There are a few counts of this clone. The J gene is TRBJ2-5, the V gene TRBV19, with D hard to call. From germline, CDR1 is LNHDA and CDR2 SQIVND (reference sequence). Trimming took off 6 bases at V and 7 bases at J, with 21 bases between the two ends. This CDR3 is 15 amino acids long. CDR3 bases: TGTGCCAGTAGGGCCTCGGACGCCTATGAAAGGACCCAGTACTTC. Amino acid sequence: CASRASDAYERTQYF.

This chain uses TRBV7-2 with TRBJ2-3; 15 positions match TRBD2. The CDR3 contains 18 residues. Losses at the gene ends were 5 bases for V and 4 bases for J; bases not matched to a gene: 10. CDR1 and CDR2 (germline): SGHTA, FQGNSA. Here the CDR3 reads CASSPRTSGGDIADTQYF. CDR3 nucleotide sequence: TGTGCCAGCAGCCCAAGGACTAGCGGGGGGGATATCGCAGATACGCAGTATTTT. Full variable domain (remainder filled in from reference TRBV7-2 and TRBJ2-3): GAGVSQSPSNKVTEKGKDVELRCDPISGHTALYWYRQSLGQGLEFLIYFQGNSAPDKSGLPSDRFSAERTGGSVSTLTIQRTQQEDSAVYLCASSPRTSGGDIADTQYFGPGTRLTVL.

This clone was detected a few times. The genes are TRBV25-1 and TRBJ1-5; TRBD1 matches 9 bases. From germline, CDR1 is MGHDK and CDR2 SYGVNS. This CDR3 contains 15 residues. Trimming took 8 bases from V and 6 from J; bases not matched to a gene: 11. The CDR3 region has the DNA TGTGCCAGCTTAGGGACAGGGTCGGATAGTCAGCCCCAGCATTTT. Its translation: CASLGTGSDSQPQHF. The variable domain in full, with the rest retrieved from reference TRBV25-1 and TRBJ1-5, is EADIYQTPRYLVIGTGKKITLECSQTMGHDKMYWYQQDPGMELHLIHYSYGVNSTEKGDLSSESTVSRIRTEHFPLTLESARPSHTSQYLCASLGTGSDSQPQHFGDGTRLSIL.

The chain couples TRBV28 to TRBJ2-7; 10 nucleotides line up with TRBD2. The trim removed 6 bases at V and 3 bases at J, leaving 14 bases unmatched. Germline V gene sequence: CDR1 MDHEN, CDR2 SYDVKM. The length of the CDR3 is 17 residues. The CDR3 DNA reads as TGTGCCAGCAGCCGTGACCCGCTAGCGGGGGAACGCTACGAGCAGTACTTC. As protein: CASSRDPLAGERYEQYF.

V gene TRBV2 combines with J gene TRBJ2-7; D gene uncertain. CDR3 length equals 13 residues. Germline V gives CDR1 SNHLY, CDR2 FYNNEI. V gave up 7 bases and J gave up 0 bases, with 10 bases separating them. The CDR3 nucleotides are TGTGCCAGCACCCAGTGGGACTCCTACGAGCAGTACTTC. It is translated as CASTQWDSYEQYF.